This entry concerns a single TCR beta chain. This CDR3 contains 13 residues. V lost 1 base, J lost 13 bases, and 11 bases lay in between. Germline CDR1 LGHDT, CDR2 YNNKEL (reference sequence). This specimen belongs to a study of blood T cell repertoires in COVID-19. Whole-study context: From the United States, Italy and Spain came samples of acute and convalescent COVID-19.

The table came from immunoSEQ multiplex PCR; TCRdb's copy has only in-frame clones and leaves some out. The sample has some 240,000 clones, roughly 80% seen once. This receptor was taken from a woman in her 70s with acute or convalescent COVID-19. The rearrangement joins TRBV3-1 (or the pseudogene TRBV3-2) to TRBJ1-6; D remains unclear. The sequenced material came from peripheral blood. CDR3 region: CASSQGERVPLHF. In nucleotides, the CDR3 is TGTGCCAGCAGCCAAGGCGAGAGAGTTCCCCTCCACTTT.